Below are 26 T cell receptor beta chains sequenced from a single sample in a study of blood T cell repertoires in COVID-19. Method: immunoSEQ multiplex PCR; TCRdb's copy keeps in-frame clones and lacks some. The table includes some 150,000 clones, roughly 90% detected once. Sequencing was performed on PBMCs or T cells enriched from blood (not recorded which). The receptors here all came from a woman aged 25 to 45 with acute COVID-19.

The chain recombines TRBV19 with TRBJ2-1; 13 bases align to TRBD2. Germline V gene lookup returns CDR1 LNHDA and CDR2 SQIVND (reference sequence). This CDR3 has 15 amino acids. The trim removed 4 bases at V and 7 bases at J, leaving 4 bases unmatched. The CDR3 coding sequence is TGTGCCAGTAGTACAGGACTAGCGGGAGAGAATGAGCAGTTCTTC. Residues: CASSTGLAGENEQFF.

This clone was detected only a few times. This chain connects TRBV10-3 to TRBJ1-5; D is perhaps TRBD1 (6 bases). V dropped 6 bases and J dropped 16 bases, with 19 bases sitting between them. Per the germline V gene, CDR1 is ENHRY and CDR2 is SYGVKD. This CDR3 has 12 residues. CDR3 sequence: CAIRGDTGVHHF. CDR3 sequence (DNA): TGTGCCATCAGGGGGGACACCGGCGTACACCATTTT.

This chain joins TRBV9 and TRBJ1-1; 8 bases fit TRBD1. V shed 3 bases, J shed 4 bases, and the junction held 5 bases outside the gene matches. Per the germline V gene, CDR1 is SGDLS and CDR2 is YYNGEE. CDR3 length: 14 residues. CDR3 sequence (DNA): TGTGCCAGCAGCGCCATGGGGACAGGCACTGAAGCTTTCTTT. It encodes CASSAMGTGTEAFF.

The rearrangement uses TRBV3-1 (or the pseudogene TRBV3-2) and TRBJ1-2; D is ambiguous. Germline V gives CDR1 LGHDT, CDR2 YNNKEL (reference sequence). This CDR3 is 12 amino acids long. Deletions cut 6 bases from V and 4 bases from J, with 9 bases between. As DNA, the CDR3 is TGTGCCAGCAGAGGGAGTCTCTATGGCTACACCTTC. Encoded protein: CASRGSLYGYTF.

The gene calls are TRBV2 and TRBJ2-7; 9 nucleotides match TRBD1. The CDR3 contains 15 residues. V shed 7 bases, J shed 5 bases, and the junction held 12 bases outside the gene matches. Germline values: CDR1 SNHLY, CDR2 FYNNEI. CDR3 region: CASNKTGGYLHEQYF. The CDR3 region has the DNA TGTGCCAGCAACAAGACAGGGGGGTACCTGCACGAGCAGTACTTC.

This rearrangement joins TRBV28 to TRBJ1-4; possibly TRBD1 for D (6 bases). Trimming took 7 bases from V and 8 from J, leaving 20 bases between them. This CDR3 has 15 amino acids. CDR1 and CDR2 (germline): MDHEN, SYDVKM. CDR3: CASNRLGTLGEKLFF. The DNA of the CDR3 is TGTGCCAGCAACAGACTCGGGACATTAGGGGAAAAACTGTTTTTT.

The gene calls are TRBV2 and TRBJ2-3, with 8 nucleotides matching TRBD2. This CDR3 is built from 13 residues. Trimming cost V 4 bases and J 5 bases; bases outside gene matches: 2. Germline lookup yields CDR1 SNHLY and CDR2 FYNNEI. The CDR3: CASSVAGGDTQYF. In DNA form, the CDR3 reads TGTGCCAGCAGTGTCGCGGGGGGAGATACGCAGTATTTT. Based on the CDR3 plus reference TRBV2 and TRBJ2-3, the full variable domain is EPEVTQTPSHQVTQMGQEVILRCVPISNHLYFYWYRQILGQKVEFLVSFYNNEISEKSEIFDDQFSVERPDGSNFTLKIRSTKLEDSAMYFCASSVAGGDTQYFGPGTRLTVL.

CDR3: CASSQEGQAGNTIYF. The CDR3 coding sequence is TGCGCCAGCAGCCAAGAAGGACAGGCTGGAAACACCATATATTTT. The chain combines TRBV4-1 with TRBJ1-3; 7 bases match TRBD1. Germline V CDR1 and CDR2: MGHRA, YSYEKL. The junction had 1 base not matched to a gene; V was cut back by 0 bases and J by 2 bases. The CDR3 runs to 15 residues.

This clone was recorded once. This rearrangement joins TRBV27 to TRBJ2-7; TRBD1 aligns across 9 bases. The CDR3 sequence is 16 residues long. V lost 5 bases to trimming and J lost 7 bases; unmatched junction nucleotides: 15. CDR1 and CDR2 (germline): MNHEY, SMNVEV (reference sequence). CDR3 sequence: CASSPLTGGASGEQYF. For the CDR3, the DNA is TGTGCCAGCAGTCCGCTGACAGGGGGGGCAAGTGGGGAGCAGTACTTC.

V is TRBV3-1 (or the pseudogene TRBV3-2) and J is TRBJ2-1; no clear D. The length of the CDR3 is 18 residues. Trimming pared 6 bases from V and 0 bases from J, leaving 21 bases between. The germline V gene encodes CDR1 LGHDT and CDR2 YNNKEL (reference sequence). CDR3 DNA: TGTGCCAGCAGGCAACAAGTGTCCGGGTGGAGCTCCTACAATGAGCAGTTCTTC. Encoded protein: CASRQQVSGWSSYNEQFF.

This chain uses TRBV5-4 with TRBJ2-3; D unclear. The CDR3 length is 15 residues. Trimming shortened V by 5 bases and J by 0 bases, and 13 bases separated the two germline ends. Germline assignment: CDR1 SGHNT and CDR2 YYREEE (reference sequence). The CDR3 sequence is CASRMEPTSTDTQYF. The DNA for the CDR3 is TGTGCCAGCAGGATGGAGCCTACTAGCACAGATACGCAGTATTTT.

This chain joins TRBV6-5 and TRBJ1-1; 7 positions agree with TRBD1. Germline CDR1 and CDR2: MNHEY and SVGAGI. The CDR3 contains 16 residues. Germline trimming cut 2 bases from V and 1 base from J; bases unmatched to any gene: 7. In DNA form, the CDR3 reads TGTGCCAGCAGTTACCCGACAGGGTCTACGAACACTGAAGCTTTCTTT. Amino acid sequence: CASSYPTGSTNTEAFF.

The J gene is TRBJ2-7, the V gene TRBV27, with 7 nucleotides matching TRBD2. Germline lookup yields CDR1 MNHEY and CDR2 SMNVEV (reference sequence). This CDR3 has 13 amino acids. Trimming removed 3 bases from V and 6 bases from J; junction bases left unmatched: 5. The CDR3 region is CASSFPGGGEQYF. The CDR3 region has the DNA TGTGCCAGCAGTTTCCCCGGCGGGGGCGAGCAGTACTTC.

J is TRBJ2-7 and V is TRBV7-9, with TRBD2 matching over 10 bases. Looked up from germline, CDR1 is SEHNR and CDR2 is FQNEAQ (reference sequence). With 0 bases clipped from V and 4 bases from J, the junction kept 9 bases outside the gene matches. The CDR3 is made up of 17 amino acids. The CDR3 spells CASSLARGASGSYEQYF. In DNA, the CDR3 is TGTGCCAGCAGCTTAGCGCGTGGGGCTAGCGGGAGTTACGAGCAGTACTTC. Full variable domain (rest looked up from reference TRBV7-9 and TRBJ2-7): DTGVSQNPRHKITKRGQNVTFRCDPISEHNRLYWYRQTLGQGPEFLTYFQNEAQLEKSRLLSDRFSAERPKGSFSTLEIQRTEQGDSAMYLCASSLARGASGSYEQYFGPGTRLTVT.

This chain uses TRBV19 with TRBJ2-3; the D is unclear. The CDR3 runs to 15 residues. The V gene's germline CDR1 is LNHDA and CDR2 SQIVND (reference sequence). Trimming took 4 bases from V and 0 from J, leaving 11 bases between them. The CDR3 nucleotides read TGTGCCAGTAGTACCCGACGGAGAAGCACAGATACGCAGTATTTT. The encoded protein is CASSTRRRSTDTQYF. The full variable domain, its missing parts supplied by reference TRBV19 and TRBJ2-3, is DGGITQSPKYLFRKEGQNVTLSCEQNLNHDAMYWYRQDPGQGLRLIYYSQIVNDFQKGDIAEGYSVSREKKESFPLTVTSAQKNPTAFYLCASSTRRRSTDTQYFGPGTRLTVL.

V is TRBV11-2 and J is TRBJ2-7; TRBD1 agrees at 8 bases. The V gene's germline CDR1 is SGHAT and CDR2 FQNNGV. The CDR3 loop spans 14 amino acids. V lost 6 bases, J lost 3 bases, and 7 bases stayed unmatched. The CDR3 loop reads CASRPPGQGYEQYF. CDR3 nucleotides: TGTGCCAGCAGACCTCCTGGACAGGGCTACGAGCAGTACTTC.

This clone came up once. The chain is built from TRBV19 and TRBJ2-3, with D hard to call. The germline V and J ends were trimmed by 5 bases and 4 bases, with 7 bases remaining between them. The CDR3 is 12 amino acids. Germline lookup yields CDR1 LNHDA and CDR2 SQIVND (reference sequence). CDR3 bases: TGTGCCAGTAGTCTCCGTCCAGATACGCAGTATTTT. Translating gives CASSLRPDTQYF.

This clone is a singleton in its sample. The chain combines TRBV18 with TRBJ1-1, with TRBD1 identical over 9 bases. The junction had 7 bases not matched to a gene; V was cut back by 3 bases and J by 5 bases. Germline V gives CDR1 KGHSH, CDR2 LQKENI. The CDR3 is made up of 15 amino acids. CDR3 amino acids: CASSPSGTGWTEAFF. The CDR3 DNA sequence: TGTGCCAGCTCACCGTCCGGGACAGGGTGGACTGAAGCTTTCTTT.

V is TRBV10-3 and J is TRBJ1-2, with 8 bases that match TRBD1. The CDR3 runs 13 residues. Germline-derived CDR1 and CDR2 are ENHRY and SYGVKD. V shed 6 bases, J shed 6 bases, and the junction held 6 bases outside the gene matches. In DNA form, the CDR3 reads TGTGCCATCAGCCCAACGGGACAGGATGGCTACACCTTC. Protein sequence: CAISPTGQDGYTF.

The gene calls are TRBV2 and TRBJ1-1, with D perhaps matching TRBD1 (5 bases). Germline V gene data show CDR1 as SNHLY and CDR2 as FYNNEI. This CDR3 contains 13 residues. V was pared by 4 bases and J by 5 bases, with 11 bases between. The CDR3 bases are TGTGCCAGCAGTGTGGGGCAGGGAACTGAAGCTTTCTTT. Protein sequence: CASSVGQGTEAFF.

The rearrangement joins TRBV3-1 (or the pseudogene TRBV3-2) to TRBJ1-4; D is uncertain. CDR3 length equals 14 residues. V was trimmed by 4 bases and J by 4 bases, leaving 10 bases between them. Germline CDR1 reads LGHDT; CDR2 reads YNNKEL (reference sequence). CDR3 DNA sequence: TGTGCCAGCAGCCGCGGGCTTAATAATGAAAAACTGTTTTTT. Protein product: CASSRGLNNEKLFF.

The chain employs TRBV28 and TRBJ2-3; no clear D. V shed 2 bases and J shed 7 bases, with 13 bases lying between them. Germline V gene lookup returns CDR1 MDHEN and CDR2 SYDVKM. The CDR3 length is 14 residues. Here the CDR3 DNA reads TGTGCCAGCAGTTTAATTGCCTTTAGCTATACGCAGTATTTT. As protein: CASSLIAFSYTQYF.

The CDR3: CASSLEGDRVNSNQPQHF. CDR3 in DNA: TGCGCCAGCAGCTTGGAGGGGGACAGGGTAAATAGCAATCAGCCCCAGCATTTT. The genes are TRBV5-1 and TRBJ1-5, with 9 bases lining up with TRBD1. V trimming: 0 bases; J trimming: 0 bases; junction bases outside the gene matches: 7. Germline loops: CDR1 SGHRS, CDR2 YFSETQ. The CDR3 extends over 18 amino acids.

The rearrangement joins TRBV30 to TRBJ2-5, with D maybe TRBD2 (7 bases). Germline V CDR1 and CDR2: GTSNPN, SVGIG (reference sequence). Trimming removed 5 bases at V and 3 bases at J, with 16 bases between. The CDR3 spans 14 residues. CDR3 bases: TGTGCCTGGGACAGAAGGGGGGGTGAAGAGACCCAGTACTTC. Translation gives CAWDRRGGEETQYF.

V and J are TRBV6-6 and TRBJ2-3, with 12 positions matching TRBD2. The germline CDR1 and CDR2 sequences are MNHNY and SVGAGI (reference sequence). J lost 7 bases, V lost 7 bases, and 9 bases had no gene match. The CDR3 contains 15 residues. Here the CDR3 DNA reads TGTGCCAGCATATTTCTAGCGGGAGGGCCGAATACGCAGTATTTT. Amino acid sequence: CASIFLAGGPNTQYF.

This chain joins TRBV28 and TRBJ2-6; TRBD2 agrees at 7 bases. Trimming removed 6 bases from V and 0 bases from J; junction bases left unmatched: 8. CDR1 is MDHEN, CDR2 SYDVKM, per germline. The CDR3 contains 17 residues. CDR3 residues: CASRLAPQSSGANVLTF. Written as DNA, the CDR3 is TGTGCCAGCAGACTAGCGCCCCAAAGCTCTGGGGCCAACGTCCTGACTTTC.